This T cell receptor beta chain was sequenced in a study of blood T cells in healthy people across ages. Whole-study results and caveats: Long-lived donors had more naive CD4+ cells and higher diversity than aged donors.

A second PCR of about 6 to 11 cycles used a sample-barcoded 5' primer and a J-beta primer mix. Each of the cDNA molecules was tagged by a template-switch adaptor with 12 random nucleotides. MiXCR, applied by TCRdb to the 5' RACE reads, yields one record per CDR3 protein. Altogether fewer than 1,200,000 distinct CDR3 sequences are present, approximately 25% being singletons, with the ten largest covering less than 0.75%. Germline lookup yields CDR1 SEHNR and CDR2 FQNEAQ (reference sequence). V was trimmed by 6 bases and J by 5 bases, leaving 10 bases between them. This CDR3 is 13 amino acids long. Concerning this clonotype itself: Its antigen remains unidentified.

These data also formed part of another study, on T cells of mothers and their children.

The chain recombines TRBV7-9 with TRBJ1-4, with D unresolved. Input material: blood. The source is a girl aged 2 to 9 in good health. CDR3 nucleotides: TGTGCCAGCAGACCTAGAAAGAATGAAAAACTGTTTTTT. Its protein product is CASRPRKNEKLFF.